Listed here are 5 T cell receptor beta chains from one sample, sequenced in a study of blood T cells in healthy people across ages. The use of a sample-barcoded 5' primer and a J-beta primer mix characterized a second PCR of 7 to 11 cycles. TCRdb re-derived calls from the 5' RACE reads in MiXCR, one entry per CDR3 protein. The data hold fewer than 800,000 distinct CDR3 sequences, with about 30% observed a single time. The sequencing input was blood. The receptors were sampled from a woman of 80 years or more in good health.

V gene TRBV10-3 combines with J gene TRBJ1-3, with D unclear. The CDR3 contains 13 residues. Looked up from germline, CDR1 is ENHRY and CDR2 is SYGVKD. Trimming took off 3 bases at V and 2 bases at J, with 5 bases between the two ends. The CDR3 loop is CAISEFAGNTIYF. The CDR3 coding sequence is TGTGCCATCAGTGAATTTGCTGGAAACACCATATATTTT.

Regarding this clonotype: A much more abundant neighbour one base away suggests this may be a read error. The chain employs TRBV7-3 and TRBJ2-1; 9 bases line up with TRBD2. Germline values: CDR1 SGHTA, CDR2 FQGTGA. The CDR3 contains 15 residues. V lost 3 bases to trimming and J lost 6 bases; unmatched junction nucleotides: 6. CDR3 DNA: TGTGCCAGCAGCTTTAGCGGGGGCCCGTGCAATGAGCAGTTCTTC. Translating gives CASSFSGGPCNEQFF.

The sample holds a few counts of this clonotype. The chain joins TRBV6-5 to TRBJ1-6; a possible D gene is TRBD1 (5 bases). Trimming took 2 bases from V and 7 from J, leaving 9 bases between them. From germline, CDR1 is MNHEY and CDR2 SVGAGI. The CDR3 spans 14 residues. The CDR3 region is CASSYQGENSPLHF. CDR3 DNA sequence: TGTGCCAGCAGTTACCAGGGTGAAAATTCACCCCTCCACTTT.

This chain uses TRBV29-1 with TRBJ1-2; 7 nucleotides align to TRBD1. CDR3 length: 13 amino acids. Germline V gene lookup returns CDR1 SQVTM and CDR2 ANQGSEA. The V and J ends lost 6 bases and 7 bases, in that order; junction bases with no gene match: 11. In DNA form, the CDR3 reads TGCAGCGTCGAGTCGGCGACAGGGTTTGGCTACACCTTC. This translates into CSVESATGFGYTF.

This chain links TRBV20-1 with TRBJ2-7, with a possible D match to TRBD1 (5 bases). CDR1 and CDR2 (germline): DFQATT, SNEGSKA (reference sequence). The CDR3 is 12 residues long. The CDR3 is CSVETVSYEQYF. In DNA, the CDR3 is TGCAGCGTTGAGACAGTTTCCTACGAGCAGTACTTC.